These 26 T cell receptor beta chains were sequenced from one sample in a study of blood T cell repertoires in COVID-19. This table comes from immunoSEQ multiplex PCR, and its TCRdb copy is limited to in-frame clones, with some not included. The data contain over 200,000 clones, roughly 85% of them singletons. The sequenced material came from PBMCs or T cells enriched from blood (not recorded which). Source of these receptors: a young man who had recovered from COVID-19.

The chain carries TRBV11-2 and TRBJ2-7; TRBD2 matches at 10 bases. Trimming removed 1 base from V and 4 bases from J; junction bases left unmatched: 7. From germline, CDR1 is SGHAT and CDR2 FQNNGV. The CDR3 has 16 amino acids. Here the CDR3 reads CASSLGLAGVGYEQYF. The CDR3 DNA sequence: TGTGCCAGCAGCTTAGGTCTAGCGGGGGTCGGTTACGAGCAGTACTTC.

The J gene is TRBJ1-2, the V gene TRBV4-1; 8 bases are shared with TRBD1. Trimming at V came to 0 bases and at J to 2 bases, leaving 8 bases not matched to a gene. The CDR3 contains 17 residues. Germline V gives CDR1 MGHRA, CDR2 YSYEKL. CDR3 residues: CASSQDLAQGANYGYTF. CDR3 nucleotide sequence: TGCGCCAGCAGCCAAGATCTGGCCCAGGGGGCAAACTATGGCTACACCTTC.

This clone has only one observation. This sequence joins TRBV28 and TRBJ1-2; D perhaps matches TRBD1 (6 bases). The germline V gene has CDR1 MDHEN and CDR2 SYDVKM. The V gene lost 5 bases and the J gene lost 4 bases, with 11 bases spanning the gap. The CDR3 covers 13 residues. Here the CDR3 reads CASSPDRFYGYTF. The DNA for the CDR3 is TGTGCCAGCAGTCCCGACAGGTTCTATGGCTACACCTTC.

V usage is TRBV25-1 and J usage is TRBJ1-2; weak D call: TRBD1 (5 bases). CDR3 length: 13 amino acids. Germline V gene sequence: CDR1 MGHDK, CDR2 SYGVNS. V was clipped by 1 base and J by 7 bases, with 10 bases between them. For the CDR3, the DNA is TGTGCCAGCAGTGAATGGGGGGAGTTTGGCTACACCTTC. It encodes CASSEWGEFGYTF.

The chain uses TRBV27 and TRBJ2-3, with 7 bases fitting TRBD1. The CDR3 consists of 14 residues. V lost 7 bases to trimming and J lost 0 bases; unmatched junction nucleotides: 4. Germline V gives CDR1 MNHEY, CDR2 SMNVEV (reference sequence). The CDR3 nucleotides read TGTGCCAGCACCCGGGACAGCAGCACAGATACGCAGTATTTT. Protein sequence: CASTRDSSTDTQYF.

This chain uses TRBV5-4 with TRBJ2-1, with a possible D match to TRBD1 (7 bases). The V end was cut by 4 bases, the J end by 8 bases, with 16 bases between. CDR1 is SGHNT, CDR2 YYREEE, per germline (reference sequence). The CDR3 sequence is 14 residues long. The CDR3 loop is CASSQVDREDEQFF. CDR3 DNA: TGTGCCAGCAGCCAAGTAGACAGGGAGGATGAGCAGTTCTTC.

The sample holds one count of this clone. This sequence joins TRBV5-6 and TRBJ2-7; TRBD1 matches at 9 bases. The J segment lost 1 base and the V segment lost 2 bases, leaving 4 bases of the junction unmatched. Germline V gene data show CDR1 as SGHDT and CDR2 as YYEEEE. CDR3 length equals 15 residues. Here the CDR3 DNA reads TGTGCCAGCAGCTTTGCGGGGACAGGGTCCTACGAGCAGTACTTC. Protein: CASSFAGTGSYEQYF.

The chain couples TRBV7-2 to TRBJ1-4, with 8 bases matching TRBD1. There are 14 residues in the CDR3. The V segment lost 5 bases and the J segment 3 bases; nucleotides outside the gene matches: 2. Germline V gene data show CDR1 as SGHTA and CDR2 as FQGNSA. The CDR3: CASSAGQANEKLFF. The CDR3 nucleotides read TGTGCCAGCAGCGCGGGACAGGCTAATGAAAAACTGTTTTTT.

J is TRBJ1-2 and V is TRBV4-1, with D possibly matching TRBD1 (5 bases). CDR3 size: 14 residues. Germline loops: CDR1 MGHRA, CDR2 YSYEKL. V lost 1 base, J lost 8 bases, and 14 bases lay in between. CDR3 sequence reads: CASSQVGQGKGYTF. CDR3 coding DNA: TGCGCCAGCAGCCAAGTCGGGCAGGGTAAGGGCTACACCTTC.

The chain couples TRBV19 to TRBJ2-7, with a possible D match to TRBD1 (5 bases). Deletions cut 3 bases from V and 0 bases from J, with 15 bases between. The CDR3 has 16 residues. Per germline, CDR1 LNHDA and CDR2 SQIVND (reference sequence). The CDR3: CASSMGRSGYSYEQYF. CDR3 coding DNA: TGTGCCAGTAGTATGGGGCGGTCAGGTTACTCCTACGAGCAGTACTTC.

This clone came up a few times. The CDR3 sequence is CASSAQAGYSPLHF. CDR3 bases: TGTGCCAGTAGTGCTCAAGCAGGGTACTCACCCCTCCACTTT. V and J are TRBV19 and TRBJ1-6; D is possibly TRBD1 (5 bases). CDR1 and CDR2 from the germline V gene are LNHDA and SQIVND (reference sequence). This CDR3 comprises 14 residues. Deletions cut 5 bases from V and 10 bases from J, with 15 bases between.

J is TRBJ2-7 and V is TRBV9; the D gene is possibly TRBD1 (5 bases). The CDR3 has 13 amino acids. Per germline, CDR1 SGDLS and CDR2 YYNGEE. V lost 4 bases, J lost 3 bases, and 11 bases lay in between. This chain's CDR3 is CASSPDIYYEQYF. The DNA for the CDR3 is TGTGCCAGCAGCCCGGACATTTACTACGAGCAGTACTTC. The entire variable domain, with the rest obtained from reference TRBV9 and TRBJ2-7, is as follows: DSGVTQTPKHLITATGQRVTLRCSPRSGDLSVYWYQQSLDQGLQFLIQYYNGEERAKGNILERFSAQQFPDLHSELNLSSLELGDSALYFCASSPDIYYEQYFGPGTRLTVT.

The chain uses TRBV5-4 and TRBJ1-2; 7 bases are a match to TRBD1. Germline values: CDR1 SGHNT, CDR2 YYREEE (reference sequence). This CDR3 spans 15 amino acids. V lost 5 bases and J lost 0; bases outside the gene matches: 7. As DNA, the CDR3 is TGTGCCAGCAGTTGGGGACAGACACCTAACTATGGCTACACCTTC. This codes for CASSWGQTPNYGYTF.

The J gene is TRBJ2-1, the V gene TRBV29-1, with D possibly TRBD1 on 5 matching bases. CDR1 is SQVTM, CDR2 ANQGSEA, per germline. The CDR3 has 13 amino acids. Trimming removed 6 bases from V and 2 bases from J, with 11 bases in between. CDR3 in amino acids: CSVQGPTYNEQFF. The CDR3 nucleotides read TGCAGCGTCCAGGGTCCTACCTACAATGAGCAGTTCTTC.

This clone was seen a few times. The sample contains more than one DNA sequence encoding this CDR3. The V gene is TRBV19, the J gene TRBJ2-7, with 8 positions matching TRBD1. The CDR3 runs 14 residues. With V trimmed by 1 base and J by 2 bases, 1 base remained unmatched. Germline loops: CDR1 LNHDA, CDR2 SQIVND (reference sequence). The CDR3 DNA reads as TGTGCCAGTAGTATAGGGACAGGGACCTACGAGCAGTACTTC. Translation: CASSIGTGTYEQYF. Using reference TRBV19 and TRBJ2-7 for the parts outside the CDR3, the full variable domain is DGGITQSPKYLFRKEGQNVTLSCEQNLNHDAMYWYRQDPGQGLRLIYYSQIVNDFQKGDIAEGYSVSREKKESFPLTVTSAQKNPTAFYLCASSIGTGTYEQYFGPGTRLTVT.

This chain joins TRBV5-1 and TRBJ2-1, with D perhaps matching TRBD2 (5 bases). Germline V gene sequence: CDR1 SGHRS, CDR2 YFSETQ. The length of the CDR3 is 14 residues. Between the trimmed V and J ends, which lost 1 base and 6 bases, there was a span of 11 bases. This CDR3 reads CASSLIERSNEQFF. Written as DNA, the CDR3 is TGCGCCAGCAGCTTGATTGAGCGGTCCAATGAGCAGTTCTTC.

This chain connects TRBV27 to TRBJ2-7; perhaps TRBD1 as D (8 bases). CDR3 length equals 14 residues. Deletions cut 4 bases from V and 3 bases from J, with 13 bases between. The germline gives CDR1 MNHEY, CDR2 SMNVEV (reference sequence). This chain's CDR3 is CASSSGGQGYEQYF. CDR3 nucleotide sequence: TGTGCCAGCAGTTCGGGAGGACAGGGCTACGAGCAGTACTTC.

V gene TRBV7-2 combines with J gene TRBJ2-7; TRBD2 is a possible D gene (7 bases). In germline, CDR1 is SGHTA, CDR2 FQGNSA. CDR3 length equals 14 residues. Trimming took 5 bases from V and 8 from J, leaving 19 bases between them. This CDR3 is CASSGGGTLRKQYF. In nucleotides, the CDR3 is TGTGCCAGCAGCGGGGGGGGCACACTACGGAAGCAGTACTTC.

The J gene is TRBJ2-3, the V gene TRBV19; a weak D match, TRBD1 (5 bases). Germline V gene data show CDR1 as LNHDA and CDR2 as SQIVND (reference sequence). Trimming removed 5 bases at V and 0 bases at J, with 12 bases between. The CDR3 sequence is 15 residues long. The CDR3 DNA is TGTGCCAGTAGTTGGGGTGCAGGGAGCACAGATACGCAGTATTTT. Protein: CASSWGAGSTDTQYF. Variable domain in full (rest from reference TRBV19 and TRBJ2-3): DGGITQSPKYLFRKEGQNVTLSCEQNLNHDAMYWYRQDPGQGLRLIYYSQIVNDFQKGDIAEGYSVSREKKESFPLTVTSAQKNPTAFYLCASSWGAGSTDTQYFGPGTRLTVL.

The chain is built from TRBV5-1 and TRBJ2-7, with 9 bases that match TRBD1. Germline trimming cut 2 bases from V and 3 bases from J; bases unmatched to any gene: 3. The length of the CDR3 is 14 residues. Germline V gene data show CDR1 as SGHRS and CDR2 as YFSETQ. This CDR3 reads CASSFEGQGYEQYF. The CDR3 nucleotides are TGCGCCAGCAGCTTCGAGGGACAGGGCTACGAGCAGTACTTC.

CDR3 protein: CASSLGQGTGELFF. The CDR3 DNA reads TGTGCCAGCAGCTTAGGACAGGGCACCGGGGAGCTGTTTTTT. The chain couples TRBV5-4 to TRBJ2-2; 8 nucleotides align to TRBD1. This CDR3 spans 14 amino acids. With 2 bases clipped from V and 4 bases from J, the junction kept 1 base outside the gene matches. Germline V gives CDR1 SGHNT, CDR2 YYREEE (reference sequence).

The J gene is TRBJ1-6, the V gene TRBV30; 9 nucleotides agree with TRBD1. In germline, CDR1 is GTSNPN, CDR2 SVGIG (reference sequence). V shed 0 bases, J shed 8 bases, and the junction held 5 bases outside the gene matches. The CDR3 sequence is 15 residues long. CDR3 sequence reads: CAWSVSGTGYSPLHF. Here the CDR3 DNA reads TGTGCCTGGAGTGTTTCCGGGACAGGGTATTCACCCCTCCACTTT.

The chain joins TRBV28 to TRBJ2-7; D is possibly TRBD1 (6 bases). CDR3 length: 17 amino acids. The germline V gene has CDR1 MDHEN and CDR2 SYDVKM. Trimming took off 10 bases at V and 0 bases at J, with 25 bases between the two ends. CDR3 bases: TGTGCCACCTACCCCGGGACACCCGTTCGAGGCTCCTACGAGCAGTACTTC. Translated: CATYPGTPVRGSYEQYF.

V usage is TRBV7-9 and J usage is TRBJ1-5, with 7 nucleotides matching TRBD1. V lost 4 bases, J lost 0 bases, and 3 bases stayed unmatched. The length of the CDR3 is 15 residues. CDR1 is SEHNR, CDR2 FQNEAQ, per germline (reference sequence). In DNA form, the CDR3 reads TGTGCCAGCAGCTCGGGACAGCTTAGCAATCAGCCCCAGCATTTT. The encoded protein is CASSSGQLSNQPQHF.

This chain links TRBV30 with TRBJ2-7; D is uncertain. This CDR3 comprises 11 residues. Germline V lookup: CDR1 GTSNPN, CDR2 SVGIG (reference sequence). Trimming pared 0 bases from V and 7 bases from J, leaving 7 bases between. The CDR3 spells CAWSVSQEQYF. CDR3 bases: TGTGCCTGGAGTGTATCACAGGAGCAGTACTTC. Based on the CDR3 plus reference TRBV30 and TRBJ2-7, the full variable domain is SQTIHQWPATLVQPVGSPLSLECTVEGTSNPNLYWYRQAAGRGLQLLFYSVGIGQISSEVPQNLSASRPQDRQFILSSKKLLLSDSGFYLCAWSVSQEQYFGPGTRLTVT.

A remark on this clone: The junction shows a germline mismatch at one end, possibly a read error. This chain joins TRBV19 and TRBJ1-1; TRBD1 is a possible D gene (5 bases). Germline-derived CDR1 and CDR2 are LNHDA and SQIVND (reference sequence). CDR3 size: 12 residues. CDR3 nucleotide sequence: TGTGCCAGTAGACAGGACCTATATGAAACTTTCTTT. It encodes CASRQDLYETFF.